This TCR beta chain was sequenced for a study of T cells in Graves' hyperthyroidism and ophthalmopathy. TCR beta CDR3 regions were amplified from RNA transcripts. First-round RT-PCR of the TCR CDR3 relied on the HTBI primer set. From the multiplex PCR reads, TCRdb called clonotypes with MiXCR, one entry per CDR3 protein. Found here are 600,000 to 800,000 distinct CDR3 sequences, about 35% of them singletons; the top ten hold roughly 30%. Stable Graves' hyperthyroidism meant no ophthalmopathy progression within 18 months. Sequenced material: blood. This receptor was obtained from a woman aged 40 to 50 with Graves' hyperthyroidism.

CDR3: CSFEEGREQYF. DNA of the CDR3: TGCAGCTTCGAGGAGGGGCGGGAGCAGTACTTC. V usage is TRBV29-1 and J usage is TRBJ2-7, with D possibly matching TRBD2 (6 bases). CDR1 is SQVTM and CDR2 is ANQGSEA in the germline V gene. The CDR3 has 11 amino acids. V lost 8 bases, J lost 7 bases, and 15 bases lay in between.